One and the same sample provided the 22 T cell receptor beta chains below, sequenced in a study of metastatic and nonmetastatic thyroid tumors. TCRdb reprocessed the PCR reads using MiXCR. Among about 85,000 clones listed, 8.6% were seen once. Prior to thyroid surgery, none of the patients had received any treatment. Material for sequencing was blood. All receptors derive from a female donor with papillary thyroid cancer or a benign thyroid nodule (not recorded which). Some clones in this sample may be carry-over from other donors' samples.

In its sample, this clone was seen a few times. This chain connects TRBV20-1 to TRBJ1-1; D may be TRBD1 (5 bases). The CDR3 spans 13 residues. Trimming shortened V by 6 bases and J by 0 bases, and 11 bases separated the two germline ends. The germline CDR1 and CDR2 sequences are DFQATT and SNEGSKA (reference sequence). For the CDR3, the DNA is TGCAGTGCGACAGAGGGAATGAACACTGAAGCTTTCTTT. This sequence encodes CSATEGMNTEAFF.

This clone was observed many times. The chain is built from TRBV4-2 and TRBJ1-4; 11 bases are shared with TRBD1. The CDR3 runs 16 residues. The trim removed 4 bases at V and 8 bases at J, leaving 9 bases unmatched. From germline, CDR1 is LGHNA and CDR2 YNFKEQ. As DNA, the CDR3 is TGTGCCAGCAGCCGAAGGGGGGACAGGGGGGAAGAAAAACTGTTTTTT. Its protein product is CASSRRGDRGEEKLFF.

This clone was counted many times. The CDR3: CASSDSGGGADTQYF. The DNA for the CDR3 is TGTGCCAGCAGTGACTCTGGCGGGGGCGCAGATACGCAGTATTTT. The chain joins TRBV6-4 to TRBJ2-3; maybe TRBD2 (7 bases). The CDR3 covers 15 residues. Trimming left V 0 bases short and J 4 bases short, with 11 bases between. Germline CDR1 and CDR2: MRHNA and SNTAGT.

The sample holds many counts of this clone. At the DNA level, this CDR3 is encoded by other sequences in the same sample as well. The rearrangement joins TRBV6-1 to TRBJ2-7; 13 nucleotides agree with TRBD2. Germline V gene sequence: CDR1 MNHNS, CDR2 SASEGT. V lost 3 bases to trimming and J lost 3 bases; unmatched junction nucleotides: 2. This CDR3 has 15 residues. CDR3 DNA sequence: TGTGCCAGCAGTGACCGACTAGCGGGGGGCTACGAGCAGTACTTC. Translation: CASSDRLAGGYEQYF.

This clone has ten or more counts. The rearrangement joins TRBV6-1 to TRBJ2-1; possibly TRBD2 for D (7 bases). The germline gives CDR1 MNHNS, CDR2 SASEGT. Trimming took off 5 bases at V and 6 bases at J, with 14 bases between the two ends. The CDR3 has 14 amino acids. The CDR3 DNA reads TGTGCCAGCAGTTTGAGGGGGGGCCCCAATGAGCAGTTCTTC. It codes for CASSLRGGPNEQFF.

There are many counts of this clone. This chain connects TRBV7-2 to TRBJ1-2; D unclear. V lost 1 base, J lost 4 bases, and 4 bases lay in between. The CDR3 covers 12 residues. Germline CDR1 and CDR2: SGHTA and FQGNSA. CDR3 nucleotide sequence: TGTGCCAGCAGCTTAGAGAGCTATGGCTACACCTTC. The encoded protein is CASSLESYGYTF.

There are many counts of this clone. The genes are TRBV27 and TRBJ2-5; TRBD1 matches 11 bases. The CDR3 spans 14 residues. Germline trimming cut 4 bases from V and 5 bases from J; bases unmatched to any gene: 3. The germline V gene encodes CDR1 MNHEY and CDR2 SMNVEV (reference sequence). CDR3 coding DNA: TGTGCCAGCAGTTCGGGACAGGGGGGTGAGACCCAGTACTTC. Translation: CASSSGQGGETQYF.

This clone was picked up many times. Just one base apart from a much larger clone, this may be a read error. The chain employs TRBV28 and TRBJ2-7; D unresolved. Germline V gene sequence: CDR1 MDHEN, CDR2 SYDVKM. The germline V and J ends were trimmed by 6 bases and 5 bases, with 17 bases remaining between them. CDR3 length: 14 amino acids. The CDR3 is CASSPAGRIHEQYF. In nucleotides, the CDR3 is TGTGCCAGCAGCCCCGCCGGACGGATCCACGAGCAGTACTTC.

The sample holds many counts of this clone. The V gene is TRBV28, the J gene TRBJ2-5; D perhaps matches TRBD2 (6 bases). This CDR3 comprises 17 residues. V shed 0 bases and J shed 4 bases, with 18 bases lying between them. Germline CDR1 MDHEN, CDR2 SYDVKM. In DNA form, the CDR3 reads TGTGCCAGCAGTTTATGGGAGGAGGGGTCCCGGGGAGAGACCCAGTACTTC. Translating it yields CASSLWEEGSRGETQYF.

In its sample, this clone was seen many times. The chain couples TRBV27 to TRBJ2-1; D remains ambiguous. CDR3 size: 13 residues. V dropped 4 bases and J dropped 6 bases, with 10 bases sitting between them. CDR1 MNHEY and CDR2 SMNVEV come from the germline V gene (reference sequence). The CDR3, as DNA: TGTGCCAGCAGTTACACTCCAAGCAATGAGCAGTTCTTC. Encoded protein: CASSYTPSNEQFF.

This clone occurred a few times. The final CDR3 position lacks the conserved phenylalanine or tryptophan, pointing to a likely read error. V is TRBV6-2 or TRBV6-3 and J is TRBJ1-5; TRBD1 aligns across 7 bases. Germline-derived CDR1 and CDR2 are MNHEY and SVGEGT. The CDR3 is made up of 14 amino acids. With 6 bases clipped from V and 4 bases from J, the junction kept 6 bases outside the gene matches. The chain's CDR3 is CASSPLQGNQPQHS. In DNA, the CDR3 is TGTGCCAGCAGCCCACTACAGGGGAATCAGCCCCAGCATTCT.

This clone was seen ten or more times. As DNA, the CDR3 is TGTGCCAGTAGTCCGCTAGACCTCGAGTACAATGAGCAGTTCTTC. Protein product: CASSPLDLEYNEQFF. The chain has TRBV19 and TRBJ2-1; D gene ambiguous. CDR3 length: 15 residues. Trimming shortened V by 5 bases and J by 4 bases, and 15 bases separated the two germline ends. Germline loops: CDR1 LNHDA, CDR2 SQIVND (reference sequence). The whole variable domain, filled in from reference TRBV19 and TRBJ2-1, reads DGGITQSPKYLFRKEGQNVTLSCEQNLNHDAMYWYRQDPGQGLRLIYYSQIVNDFQKGDIAEGYSVSREKKESFPLTVTSAQKNPTAFYLCASSPLDLEYNEQFFGPGTRLTVL.

Comment on this clone: Given the absence of the conserved phenylalanine or tryptophan at the CDR3 end, a read error is likely. The chain joins TRBV6-5 to TRBJ1-2; TRBD1 matches at 7 bases. Germline lookup yields CDR1 MNHEY and CDR2 SVGAGI. The CDR3 is made up of 13 amino acids. The CDR3, as DNA: TGTGCAAGCAGTTACCAAGGGGGCCATGGCTACACCTTA. It yields the protein CASSYQGGHGYTL.

This clone occurred many times. The same CDR3 arises from other DNA sequences in this sample as well. The CDR3 DNA is TGCGCCAGCAGCCTGGGACTAGCGGGGGGAACAGATACGCAGTATTTT. Amino acids: CASSLGLAGGTDTQYF. The chain is built from TRBV5-1 and TRBJ2-3, with 15 bases aligning to TRBD2. J gave up 3 bases and V 4 bases, and 3 bases lay outside the gene matches. This CDR3 contains 16 residues. Germline V lookup: CDR1 SGHRS, CDR2 YFSETQ. The variable domain in full, completed from reference TRBV5-1 and TRBJ2-3, reads KAGVTQTPRYLIKTRGQQVTLSCSPISGHRSVSWYQQTPGQGLQFLFEYFSETQRNKGNFPGRFSGRQFSNSRSEMNVSTLELGDSALYLCASSLGLAGGTDTQYFGPGTRLTVL.

This clone was seen at least ten times. This chain's CDR3 is CASSGGLAGADTQYF. CDR3 bases: TGCGCCAGCAGTGGAGGGCTAGCGGGGGCAGATACGCAGTATTTT. The gene calls are TRBV10-1 and TRBJ2-3; 10 positions match TRBD2. V gave up 4 bases and J gave up 4 bases; unmatched junction bases: 5. The CDR3 runs 15 residues. Per germline, CDR1 WNHNN and CDR2 SYGVQD (reference sequence).

This clone has a handful of counts. The chain combines TRBV29-1 with TRBJ2-7, with D maybe TRBD2 (6 bases). V was pared by 4 bases and J by 0 bases, with 13 bases between. Germline V gene lookup returns CDR1 SQVTM and CDR2 ANQGSEA. CDR3 length: 14 amino acids. CDR3 amino acids: CSVGRGAPSYEQYF. The CDR3 DNA reads TGCAGCGTTGGTCGCGGGGCCCCCTCCTACGAGCAGTACTTC.

This clone was recorded many times. This rearrangement joins TRBV25-1 to TRBJ1-2, with D possibly TRBD1 on 6 matching bases. Trimming took 4 bases from V and 0 from J, leaving 12 bases between them. Per the germline V gene, CDR1 is MGHDK and CDR2 is SYGVNS. This CDR3 is built from 15 residues. CDR3 protein: CASSAGRGANYGYTF. The CDR3 nucleotides read TGTGCCAGCAGTGCCGGTAGGGGGGCTAACTATGGCTACACCTTC.

There are many counts of this clone. The DNA for the CDR3 is TGTGCCAGCATAAACAGGGGCGGCTACACCTTC. It encodes CASINRGGYTF. This chain joins TRBV6-2 or TRBV6-3 and TRBJ1-2; 7 bases line up with TRBD1. The CDR3 is 11 amino acids. V shed 7 bases, J shed 8 bases, and the junction held 4 bases outside the gene matches. The germline V gene encodes CDR1 MNHEY and CDR2 SVGEGT.

This clone was seen a handful of times. V and J are TRBV20-1 and TRBJ1-5, with 7 bases aligning to TRBD1. The CDR3 is 16 residues long. V gave up 3 bases and J gave up 0 bases; unmatched junction bases: 8. Germline CDR1 and CDR2: DFQATT and SNEGSKA (reference sequence). CDR3 in amino acids: CSASIDRDHSNQPQHF. For the CDR3, the DNA is TGCAGTGCTAGTATTGACAGGGACCATAGCAATCAGCCCCAGCATTTT.

This clone came up a few times. This may be a read error, as it is one base from a much larger clone. This sequence joins TRBV2 and TRBJ1-5; the D gene is possibly TRBD1 (6 bases). The CDR3 extends over 17 amino acids. Trimming cost V 1 base and J 4 bases, with 17 bases left between them. Germline assignment: CDR1 SNHLY and CDR2 FYNNEI. The CDR3 loop is CASSEEGGQLRNQPQHF. CDR3 nucleotides: TGTGCCAGCAGTGAAGAAGGGGGTCAGCTTAGAAATCAGCCCCAGCATTTT.

To note about this clone: This sequence may be a read error, since a much larger clone differs from it by one base. This specimen includes other DNA sequences encoding the same CDR3. The chain has TRBV29-1 and TRBJ2-3; no clear D gene. CDR3 size: 11 residues. In germline, CDR1 is SQVTM, CDR2 ANQGSEA. As DNA, the CDR3 is TGCAGCGTGCAACGGGCAGATACACAGTATTTT. Encoded protein: CSVQRADTQYF.

This clone was counted only a few times. V is TRBV29-1 and J is TRBJ2-3, with 9 bases fitting TRBD2. Trimming removed 3 bases from V and 0 bases from J; junction bases left unmatched: 10. The CDR3 has 17 residues. Germline-derived CDR1 and CDR2 are SQVTM and ANQGSEA. The chain's CDR3 is CSVDGSSGVSSTDTQYF. DNA of the CDR3: TGCAGCGTTGACGGGTCTAGCGGGGTGTCTAGCACAGATACGCAGTATTTT.